The clone carrying this T cell receptor beta chain was recorded a few times. This sample stems from a study of cytomegalovirus exposure and HLA in healthy donors. As for the study in general: Among several hundred genotyped donors, approximately 80% fell in the Caucasian-associated ancestry cluster.

It was healthy bone marrow donors who served as donors. Donors showed nominal health when sampled, although they likely had unrecorded immune exposures. Researchers ran the PCR with 60 Vbeta and 13 Jbeta primers. The method was immunoSEQ multiplex PCR; TCRdb's version includes in-frame clones alone and lacks a portion of them. The sample lists about 140,000 clones, roughly 73% seen once, with over 13% in the top ten. Trimming removed 4 bases from V and 7 bases from J, with 11 bases in between. The germline CDR1 and CDR2 sequences are MGHDK and SYGVNS. The CDR3 extends over 13 amino acids. The V and J genes are TRBV25-1 and TRBJ2-1; perhaps TRBD2 as D (6 bases). This TCR derives from a human donor in good health. Material for sequencing was PBMCs. The CDR3 nucleotides read TGTGCCAGCAGTGGGCTAGCGCAGAATGAGCAGTTCTTC. Translation: CASSGLAQNEQFF.